This is a list of T cell receptor beta chains from one sample in a study of brain metastases from non-small cell lung cancer. Clones were read by immunoSEQ multiplex PCR, and TCRdb kept only the in-frame ones, dropping some. The sample yields 14,000 to 15,000 clones, about four fifths seen once. The sequencing input was primary lung tumor tissue. All receptors come from a donor aged 40 or over with non-small cell lung cancer. The CDR3 runs from the conserved cysteine through the conserved F or W. The D gene is left open where the match is weak. Clone size appears in some rows only: once, few, many, or a class for an expanded clone.

TRBV6-2/TRBV6-3	.	.	TRBJ1-2	CASSYLTASYGYTF	TGTGCCAGCAGTTACCTAACAGCTTCGTATGGCTACACCTTC
TRBV2	.	.	TRBJ1-1	CASRGRPNTEAFF	TGTGCCAGCAGAGGCAGACCGAACACTGAAGCTTTCTTT
TRBV7-3	.	.	TRBJ2-3	CASSLGVGGDTQYF	TGTGCCAGCAGCCTCGGAGTTGGTGGAGATACGCAGTATTTT
TRBV7-2	TRBD2	.	TRBJ2-5	CASSSGRGTKETQYF	TGTGCCAGCAGCTCAGGGAGGGGCACCAAAGAGACCCAGTACTTC
TRBV19	.	few	TRBJ2-7	CASTSGYEQYF	TGTGCCAGTACCTCGGGCTACGAGCAGTACTTC
TRBV7-9	TRBD2	.	TRBJ2-3	CASSSGGGANLADTQYF	TGTGCCAGCAGCTCTGGCGGGGGGGCTAATCTGGCAGATACGCAGTATTTT
TRBV30	.	few	TRBJ2-4	CAWKGGALAKNIQYF	TGTGCCTGGAAAGGGGGTGCCTTAGCCAAAAACATTCAGTACTTC
TRBV27	.	.	TRBJ2-2	CASSLSYMPSNTGELFF	TGTGCCAGCAGTTTATCGTACATGCCTTCCAACACCGGGGAGCTGTTTTTT
TRBV6-5	.	.	TRBJ2-7	CASRATSNYEQYF	TGTGCCAGCAGAGCCACATCCAACTACGAGCAGTACTTC
TRBV7-8	.	.	TRBJ1-6	CASSFSGGRNSPLHF	TGTGCCAGCAGCTTTTCCGGGGGCCGAAATTCACCCCTCCACTTT
TRBV6-5	TRBD1	.	TRBJ1-4	CASSLLGTGDEKLFF	TGTGCCAGCAGCCTCCTAGGGACAGGCGATGAAAAACTGTTTTTT
TRBV25-1	.	.	TRBJ2-1	CASSRASSYNEQFF	TGTGCCAGCAGTCGAGCTAGCTCCTACAATGAGCAGTTCTTC
TRBV6-2/TRBV6-3	TRBD1	.	TRBJ1-1	CASSLTGRYTEAFF	TGTGCCAGCAGCCTGACAGGGAGGTACACTGAAGCTTTCTTT
TRBV6-5	.	.	TRBJ2-5	CASSYMSTRTQYF	TGTGCCAGCAGCTATATGTCGACCAGGACCCAGTACTTC
TRBV4-1	.	.	TRBJ2-7	CASSQDGNSAYEQYF	TGCGCCAGCAGCCAAGATGGGAACAGTGCCTACGAGCAGTACTTC
TRBV30	.	.	TRBJ1-2	CAEEVGGYGYTF	TGTGCCGAGGAAGTGGGGGGCTATGGCTACACCTTC
TRBV7-2	TRBD1	.	TRBJ2-1	CASSSDRDRGGNEQFF	TGTGCCAGCAGCTCCGACCGGGACAGGGGAGGGAATGAGCAGTTCTTC
TRBV19	.	.	TRBJ1-1	CASSTAWGRLNTEAFF	TGTGCCAGTAGTACCGCTTGGGGACGTTTGAACACTGAAGCTTTCTTT
TRBV27	.	.	TRBJ2-5	CASSPRGTYQETQYF	TGTGCCAGCAGCCCACGGGGGACGTACCAAGAGACCCAGTACTTC
TRBV5-1	.	.	TRBJ1-2	CASSPGTFTPYGYTF	TGCGCCAGCAGCCCCGGGACTTTTACCCCCTATGGCTACACCTTT
TRBV6-2/TRBV6-3	.	.	TRBJ2-2	CASSSRQGGRAGELFF	TGTGCCAGCAGTTCGCGACAGGGAGGACGGGCCGGAGAGCTGTTTTTT
TRBV5-1	.	.	TRBJ1-3	CASSLMGAVSGNTIYF	TGCGCCAGCAGCTTGATGGGGGCCGTCTCTGGAAACACCATATATTTT
TRBV7-2	.	.	TRBJ1-4	CTSSLGGRADEKLFF	TGTACCAGCAGCTTAGGTGGCAGGGCCGATGAAAAACTGTTTTTT
TRBV29-1	.	few	TRBJ2-3	CSVPRQASTDTQYF	TGCAGCGTCCCCCGACAGGCCAGCACAGATACGCAGTATTTT
TRBV9	.	.	TRBJ2-4	CASSGLAKNIQYF	TGTGCCAGCAGTGGGTTAGCCAAAAACATTCAGTACTTC
TRBV5-6	TRBD2	once	TRBJ2-3	CASSLVRGVTDTQYF	TGTGCCAGCAGCTTGGTCCGGGGGGTAACAGATACGCAGTATTTT
TRBV19	.	.	TRBJ1-4	CASSKVDGSLGKLFF	TGTGCCAGTAGTAAGGTGGACGGCTCTCTAGGAAAACTGTTTTTT
TRBV27	TRBD1	few	TRBJ1-1	CASSLSTGGYNEAFF	TGTGCCAGCAGTTTATCGACAGGGGGGTATAATGAAGCTTTCTTT
TRBV12-5	.	.	TRBJ1-6	CASALDRNSPLHF	TGTGCTAGTGCTCTTGACAGGAATTCACCCCTCCACTTT
TRBV2	.	few	TRBJ1-1	CASSGRTEAFF	TGTGCCAGCAGTGGCCGCACTGAAGCTTTCTTT
TRBV13	.	.	TRBJ2-2	CASSLRAASGGELFF	TGTGCCAGCAGCCTCCGGGCGGCGAGCGGCGGGGAGCTGTTTTTT
TRBV6-5	TRBD1	.	TRBJ2-2	CASRLTGFTGELFF	TGTGCCAGCAGGCTGACAGGGTTCACCGGGGAGCTGTTTTTT
TRBV6-2/TRBV6-3	TRBD2	.	TRBJ2-7	CASSYSATETSGGYEQYF	TGTGCCAGCAGTTACTCGGCCACCGAGACTAGCGGGGGCTACGAGCAGTACTTC
TRBV10-3	TRBD1	.	TRBJ2-7	CAIRKPGQGSAYEQYF	TGTGCCATCAGGAAGCCTGGACAGGGGAGCGCCTACGAGCAGTACTTC
TRBV21-1	.	.	TRBJ1-2	CASSKVFPGEYTF	TGTGCCAGCAGCAAAGTTTTTCCCGGGGAATACACCTTC
TRBV5-4	TRBD2	.	TRBJ2-3	CASRASGDLRDTQYF	TGTGCCAGCAGGGCTAGCGGGGACCTCAGGGATACGCAGTATTTT
TRBV5-1	TRBD2	.	TRBJ2-3	CASSLVSGDGTDTQYF	TGCGCCAGCAGCTTGGTTAGCGGGGATGGCACAGATACGCAGTATTTT
TRBV4-3	.	.	TRBJ2-7	CASSQLALSTHEQYF	TGCGCCAGCAGCCAGCTAGCTCTCTCCACCCACGAGCAGTACTTC
TRBV27	TRBD1	.	TRBJ2-3	CASSLRGGRIDTQYF	TGTGCCAGCAGTTTGCGAGGGGGCCGGATAGATACGCAGTATTTT
TRBV20-1	.	once	TRBJ1-4	CSVELNEKLFF	TGCAGTGTTGAACTTAATGAAAAACTGTTTTTT
TRBV29-1	.	.	TRBJ2-3	CSVDTSGTDTQYF	TGCAGCGTGGATACCTCGGGCACAGATACGCAGTATTTT
TRBV7-3	.	.	TRBJ2-1	CASSPDRYNEQFF	TGTGCCAGCAGCCCAGACAGATACAATGAGCAGTTCTTC
TRBV11-3	TRBD1	.	TRBJ1-3	CASSQGAAGNTIYF	TGTGCCAGCAGCCAGGGGGCTGCCGGAAACACCATATATTTT
TRBV27	.	.	TRBJ1-4	CASSTTGWGMYEKLFF	TGTGCCAGCAGTACAACAGGGTGGGGGATGTATGAAAAACTGTTTTTT
TRBV15	.	.	TRBJ2-1	CATSRGRFNEQFF	TGTGCCACCAGCAGGGGACGATTCAATGAGCAGTTCTTC
TRBV6-1	.	.	TRBJ1-5	CASSAGGRGAGQPQHF	TGTGCCAGCAGTGCCGGGGGGAGGGGCGCCGGTCAGCCCCAGCATTTT
TRBV29-1	.	.	TRBJ2-1	CSITMVRNEQFF	TGCAGCATAACCATGGTGAGAAATGAGCAGTTCTTC
TRBV29-1	TRBD2	.	TRBJ2-3	CSVERGLAGLTDTQYF	TGCAGCGTTGAGCGGGGACTAGCGGGTCTCACAGATACGCAGTATTTT